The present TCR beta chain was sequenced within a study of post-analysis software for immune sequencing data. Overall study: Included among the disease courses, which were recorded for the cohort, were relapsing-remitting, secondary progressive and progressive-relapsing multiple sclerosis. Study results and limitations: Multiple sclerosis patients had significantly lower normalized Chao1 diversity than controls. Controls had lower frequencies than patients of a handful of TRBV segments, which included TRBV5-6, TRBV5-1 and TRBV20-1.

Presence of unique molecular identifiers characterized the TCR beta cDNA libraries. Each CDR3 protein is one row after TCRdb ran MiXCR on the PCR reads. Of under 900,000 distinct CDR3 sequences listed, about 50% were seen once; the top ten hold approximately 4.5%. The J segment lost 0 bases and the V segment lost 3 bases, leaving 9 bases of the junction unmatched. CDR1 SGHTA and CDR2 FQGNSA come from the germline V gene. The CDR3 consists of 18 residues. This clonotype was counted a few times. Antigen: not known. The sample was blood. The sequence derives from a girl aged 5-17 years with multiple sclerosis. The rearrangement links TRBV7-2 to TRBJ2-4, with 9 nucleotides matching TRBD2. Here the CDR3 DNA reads TGTGCCAGCAGCTTTATTCTAGCGGGAATCTTAGCCAAAAACATTCAGTACTTC. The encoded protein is CASSFILAGILAKNIQYF.